The 16 T cell receptor beta chains listed next were all sequenced from one sample in a study of cytomegalovirus exposure and HLA in healthy donors. Primers: 60 Vbeta forward and 13 Jbeta reverse. Here immunoSEQ multiplex PCR was the method, and the copy in TCRdb shows in-frame clones only, minus some. The sample consists of roughly 99,000 clones, about four fifths of them appearing once. Specimen: PBMCs. These TCRs come from a woman aged 40-49 years in good health and CMV-seronegative.

The chain joins TRBV7-9 to TRBJ2-1, with 7 bases that match TRBD1. The V gene end was trimmed by 8 bases and the J gene end by 3 bases; junction bases not matched to a gene: 10. The CDR3 has 15 residues. CDR1 and CDR2 from the germline V gene are SEHNR and FQNEAQ (reference sequence). The chain's CDR3 is CASSPGGLLYNEQFF. DNA for the CDR3: TGTGCCAGCTCCCCAGGGGGATTACTCTACAATGAGCAGTTCTTC. Based on the CDR3 plus reference TRBV7-9 and TRBJ2-1, the full variable domain is DTGVSQNPRHKITKRGQNVTFRCDPISEHNRLYWYRQTLGQGPEFLTYFQNEAQLEKSRLLSDRFSAERPKGSFSTLEIQRTEQGDSAMYLCASSPGGLLYNEQFFGPGTRLTVL.

The genes are TRBV9 and TRBJ1-2; perhaps TRBD1 as D (5 bases). CDR1 SGDLS and CDR2 YYNGEE come from the germline V gene. Trimming took off 0 bases at V and 0 bases at J, with 9 bases between the two ends. The CDR3 covers 15 residues. The CDR3, as DNA: TGTGCCAGCAGCGTAGGGCAGGGAACTAACTATGGCTACACCTTC. Translation gives CASSVGQGTNYGYTF.

The chain links TRBV29-1 to TRBJ2-3, with TRBD2 matching 8 bases. V trimming: 5 bases; J trimming: 0 bases; junction bases outside the gene matches: 4. CDR3 size: 14 residues. Germline V gene sequence: CDR1 SQVTM, CDR2 ANQGSEA. The CDR3 is CSVHGGDSTDTQYF. The CDR3 region has the DNA TGCAGCGTTCACGGGGGGGATAGCACAGATACGCAGTATTTT.

This rearrangement joins TRBV4-2 to TRBJ2-7, with TRBD2 as a possible D gene (5 bases). Germline V gives CDR1 LGHNA, CDR2 YNFKEQ. The CDR3 loop spans 11 amino acids. V lost 11 bases, J lost 1 base, and 9 bases lay in between. CDR3 DNA sequence: TGTGCCTACGGGGATTCCTACGAGCAGTACTTC. Protein product: CAYGDSYEQYF.

The chain uses TRBV7-9 and TRBJ1-2; D might be TRBD1 (6 bases). Germline CDR1 SEHNR, CDR2 FQNEAQ (reference sequence). The germline V and J ends were trimmed by 1 base and 3 bases, with 15 bases remaining between them. The CDR3 is 16 amino acids. The CDR3 DNA reads as TGTGCCAGCAGCTTAGTCGGGACACCATCATACTATGGCTACACCTTC. The encoded protein is CASSLVGTPSYYGYTF.

CDR3 sequence (DNA): TGTGCCAGCAGTGACAACAGGGGCTGGGAGACCCAGTACTTC. It is translated as CASSDNRGWETQYF. The gene calls are TRBV14 and TRBJ2-5, with 7 bases matching TRBD1. The CDR3 spans 14 residues. Germline V gives CDR1 SGHDN, CDR2 FVKESK. V trimming: 6 bases; J trimming: 5 bases; junction bases outside the gene matches: 9.

This clone was counted between two and nine times. The chain employs TRBV7-2 and TRBJ1-6, with D perhaps matching TRBD1 (5 bases). The CDR3 extends over 16 amino acids. In germline, CDR1 is SGHTA, CDR2 FQGNSA. The V and J ends lost 5 bases and 0 bases respectively, with 11 bases between them. The CDR3 sequence is CASSPGGSSYNSPLHF. DNA for the CDR3: TGTGCCAGCAGCCCGGGGGGAAGCTCCTATAATTCACCCCTCCACTTT.

This chain uses TRBV30 with TRBJ2-1, with TRBD1 matching 8 bases. Germline assignment: CDR1 GTSNPN and CDR2 SVGIG (reference sequence). The trim removed 4 bases at V and 7 bases at J, leaving 6 bases unmatched. There are 13 residues in the CDR3. The CDR3 DNA sequence: TGTGCCTGGACTCAGGGGGCAGAAAATGAGCAGTTCTTC. It is translated as CAWTQGAENEQFF.

The chain joins TRBV30 to TRBJ2-1; a possible D gene is TRBD1 (6 bases). Trimming removed 0 bases from V and 7 bases from J, with 7 bases in between. The CDR3 runs 12 residues. In germline, CDR1 is GTSNPN, CDR2 SVGIG (reference sequence). CDR3 amino acids: CAWSVQGNEQFF. CDR3 sequence (DNA): TGTGCCTGGAGTGTACAGGGTAATGAGCAGTTCTTC.

The chain uses TRBV19 and TRBJ1-2; 12 bases agree with TRBD1. The V gene end was trimmed by 3 bases and the J gene end by 4 bases; junction bases not matched to a gene: 3. Germline V gene data show CDR1 as LNHDA and CDR2 as SQIVND (reference sequence). CDR3 size: 15 residues. CDR3 protein: CASSIGTGGSYGYTF. CDR3 in DNA: TGTGCCAGTAGTATCGGGACAGGGGGCAGCTATGGCTACACCTTC.

CDR3: CASSYPTGSSGNTIYF. CDR3 DNA sequence: TGTGCCAGCAGTTACCCCACAGGGAGCTCTGGAAACACCATATATTTT. The chain carries TRBV6-6 and TRBJ1-3; a weak D match, TRBD1 (6 bases). Trimming pared 2 bases from V and 0 bases from J, leaving 11 bases between. CDR1 and CDR2 from the germline V gene are MNHNY and SVGAGI (reference sequence). The CDR3 is made up of 16 amino acids.

The chain couples TRBV27 to TRBJ1-1; no clear D. The germline V gene encodes CDR1 MNHEY and CDR2 SMNVEV (reference sequence). The CDR3 is 15 residues long. V shed 5 bases and J shed 0 bases, with 13 bases lying between them. The CDR3 nucleotides are TGTGCCAGCAGTCAAGGCCAGGTGATGAACACTGAAGCTTTCTTT. Translated: CASSQGQVMNTEAFF.

The J gene is TRBJ1-1, the V gene TRBV6-1, with a tentative D call TRBD1 (5 bases). From germline, CDR1 is MNHNS and CDR2 SASEGT. The length of the CDR3 is 12 residues. Trimming took 4 bases from V and 10 from J, leaving 13 bases between them. The CDR3 DNA sequence: TGTGCCAGCAGTGTCCGGGGGGTAGGAGCTTTCTTT. This gives the protein CASSVRGVGAFF.

The chain has TRBV6-4 and TRBJ2-1, with 10 bases identical to TRBD1. Germline lookup yields CDR1 MRHNA and CDR2 SNTAGT. The CDR3 covers 16 residues. The V and J ends lost 6 bases and 0 bases, in that order; junction bases with no gene match: 5. The CDR3 DNA reads TGTGCCAGCAGCCCGGGACAGGGGTCCTCCTACAATGAGCAGTTCTTC. Encoded protein: CASSPGQGSSYNEQFF.

The CDR3 DNA is TGTGCCAGCAGTGAGGGGGCGTTGGTAAACACCATATATTTT. It translates to CASSEGALVNTIYF. The chain recombines TRBV2 with TRBJ1-3, with D possibly TRBD1 on 6 matching bases. Trimming left V 3 bases short and J 6 bases short, with 12 bases between. Per germline, CDR1 SNHLY and CDR2 FYNNEI. This CDR3 has 14 amino acids.

The gene calls are TRBV5-1 and TRBJ1-2; 7 nucleotides agree with TRBD1. This CDR3 contains 15 residues. After removal of 1 base from V and 9 bases from J, the junction contained 12 bases not matched to a gene. Germline CDR1 reads SGHRS; CDR2 reads YFSETQ. CDR3 in DNA: TGCGCCAGCAGCTTGCGGTCCGGGACAGCAGTGAGCTACACCTTC. Protein: CASSLRSGTAVSYTF.